Shown below are 13 T cell receptor beta chains from a single sample sequenced in a study of blood T cell repertoires in COVID-19. Data came from immunoSEQ multiplex PCR; TCRdb stores just in-frame clones and leaves some out. The data show roughly 180,000 clones, 85% to 90% seen once. The sequencing input was peripheral blood. These receptors were obtained from a woman in her sixties or seventies with acute or convalescent COVID-19.

This chain links TRBV15 with TRBJ2-7, with 8 positions matching TRBD1. V was clipped by 1 base and J by 0 bases; unmatched bases: 2. CDR1 and CDR2 (germline): LNHNV, YYDKDF (reference sequence). The CDR3 totals 15 residues. The CDR3 spells CATSRGGTGSYEQYF. The CDR3 nucleotides are TGTGCCACCAGCAGAGGGGGGACAGGCTCCTACGAGCAGTACTTC. Drawing the rest from reference TRBV15 and TRBJ2-7, the complete variable domain is DAMVIQNPRYQVTQFGKPVTLSCSQTLNHNVMYWYQQKSSQAPKLLFHYYDKDFNNEADTPDNFQSRRPNTSFCFLDIRSPGLGDTAMYLCATSRGGTGSYEQYFGPGTRLTVT.

This sequence joins TRBV29-1 and TRBJ2-5, with D tentatively TRBD1 (5 bases). The CDR3 length is 13 residues. Germline values: CDR1 SQVTM, CDR2 ANQGSEA. With 3 bases removed from V and 5 bases from J, the gap between germline ends came to 13 bases. The CDR3 nucleotides are TGCAGCGTTGATGCAGGGATCGTGGAGACCCAGTACTTC. It encodes CSVDAGIVETQYF. The complete variable domain, with remaining parts taken from reference TRBV29-1 and TRBJ2-5, reads SAVISQKPSRDICQRGTSLTIQCQVDSQVTMMFWYRQQPGQSLTLIATANQGSEATYESGFVIDKFPISRPNLTFSTLTVSNMSPEDSSIYLCSVDAGIVETQYFGPGTRLLVL.

The chain uses TRBV5-1 and TRBJ2-1; a possible D gene is TRBD1 (6 bases). Trimming removed 4 bases from V and 7 bases from J, with 21 bases in between. CDR1 is SGHRS, CDR2 YFSETQ, per germline. The CDR3 extends over 16 amino acids. CDR3 sequence (DNA): TGCGCCAGCAGCGTGGGGCTACAGGGTTCAGGGAATGAGCAGTTCTTC. This encodes CASSVGLQGSGNEQFF.

The chain links TRBV21-1 to TRBJ1-2; the table's D gene call, TRBD1, was not cross checked with the DNA. TRBV21-1 has pseudogene status. CDR3 size: 15 residues. DNA of the CDR3: TGTGCCAGCAGCCCTCTCGGAGGACAGATCTATGGCTACACCTTC. It translates to CASSPLGGQIYGYTF.

The rearrangement joins TRBV7-6 to TRBJ2-1; 11 bases map to TRBD2. The V gene's germline CDR1 is SGHVS and CDR2 FNYEAQ. The CDR3 runs 16 residues. The V segment lost 4 bases and the J segment 6 bases; nucleotides outside the gene matches: 8. This chain's CDR3 is CASSYFSGRAGNEQFF. The CDR3 DNA follows: TGTGCCAGCAGCTACTTTAGCGGGAGGGCCGGCAATGAGCAGTTCTTC.

The J gene is TRBJ1-1, the V gene TRBV27; D gene uncertain. Trimming pared 3 bases from V and 2 bases from J, leaving 10 bases between. Germline lookup yields CDR1 MNHEY and CDR2 SMNVEV (reference sequence). The CDR3 loop spans 14 amino acids. The CDR3 DNA reads as TGTGCCAGCAGTTTGGGAGGAATTAACACTGAAGCTTTCTTT. Encoded protein: CASSLGGINTEAFF.

This chain connects TRBV3-1 (or the pseudogene TRBV3-2) to TRBJ1-1, with D perhaps TRBD1 (6 bases). The CDR3 runs 16 residues. The germline V gene has CDR1 LGHDT and CDR2 YNNKEL (reference sequence). V was pared by 4 bases and J by 0 bases, with 15 bases between. The CDR3 here is CASSLSTGTMNTEAFF. DNA of the CDR3: TGTGCCAGCAGCCTCTCGACAGGAACCATGAACACTGAAGCTTTCTTT.

The chain links TRBV25-1 to TRBJ1-1, with D possibly being TRBD1 (5 bases). CDR1 is MGHDK and CDR2 is SYGVNS in the germline V gene. The CDR3 sequence is 13 residues long. Between the trimmed V and J ends, which lost 5 bases and 11 bases, there was a span of 18 bases. The CDR3 loop reads CASSSQGPDRAFF. CDR3 bases: TGTGCCAGCAGTTCCCAGGGTCCCGATAGGGCTTTCTTT. The full variable domain, in which reference TRBV25-1 and TRBJ1-1 provide the parts outside the CDR3, is EADIYQTPRYLVIGTGKKITLECSQTMGHDKMYWYQQDPGMELHLIHYSYGVNSTEKGDLSSESTVSRIRTEHFPLTLESARPSHTSQYLCASSSQGPDRAFFGQGTRLTVV.

With respect to this clone: This sample includes further DNA sequences coding for the same CDR3. The chain is built from TRBV12-3 or TRBV12-4 and TRBJ1-2, with 9 bases aligning to TRBD1. The V gene end was trimmed by 6 bases and the J gene end by 7 bases; junction bases not matched to a gene: 6. This CDR3 is built from 13 residues. The CDR3 sequence: CASSLGQGGGYTF. The CDR3 DNA is TGTGCCAGCAGCCTGGGACAGGGCGGTGGCTACACCTTC.

The J gene is TRBJ2-1, the V gene TRBV5-1, with 7 positions matching TRBD2. CDR1 and CDR2 from the germline V gene are SGHRS and YFSETQ. J was trimmed by 1 base and V by 4 bases; bases with no gene match: 2. The CDR3 sequence is 14 residues long. CDR3 coding DNA: TGCGCCAGCAGCCCCGGGGGGTCCTACAATGAGCAGTTCTTC. Translated: CASSPGGSYNEQFF.

Written as DNA, the CDR3 is TGTGCCAGCACCCAAACTAGCGGGAGGGCCATCGGGGAGCAGTTCTTC. Its translation is CASTQTSGRAIGEQFF. The chain recombines TRBV9 with TRBJ2-1; 13 positions agree with TRBD2. The CDR3 spans 16 residues. Trimming took 6 bases from V and 10 from J; bases not matched to a gene: 13. Germline V CDR1 and CDR2: SGDLS, YYNGEE.

In this sample, this clone turned up once. The gene calls are TRBV29-1 and TRBJ1-1; weak D call: TRBD1 (5 bases). Trimming cost V 7 bases and J 1 base, with 13 bases left between them. The CDR3 length is 13 residues. CDR1 is SQVTM, CDR2 ANQGSEA, per germline. CDR3 sequence: CSASDIQNTEAFF. The CDR3 coding sequence is TGCAGCGCCTCGGACATCCAGAACACTGAAGCTTTCTTT. Full variable domain (rest looked up from reference TRBV29-1 and TRBJ1-1): SAVISQKPSRDICQRGTSLTIQCQVDSQVTMMFWYRQQPGQSLTLIATANQGSEATYESGFVIDKFPISRPNLTFSTLTVSNMSPEDSSIYLCSASDIQNTEAFFGQGTRLTVV.

The chain couples TRBV2 to TRBJ1-4, with a weak D call TRBD1 (5 bases). CDR3 length equals 13 residues. V lost 8 bases, J lost 5 bases, and 12 bases lay in between. Germline assignment: CDR1 SNHLY and CDR2 FYNNEI. The CDR3 DNA reads as TGTGCCAGCCTACGGGGGAGAAATGAAAAACTGTTTTTT. This codes for CASLRGRNEKLFF.